This TCR beta chain stems from a study of T cell changes during pregnancy in multiple sclerosis. This clone appeared a single time. Profiling relied on immunoSEQ multiplex PCR, and the TCRdb table lists in-frame clones only, not all of them. Of some 40,000 clones in the sample, roughly 88% were seen once. CDR3 length: 16 residues. CDR1 SGHRS and CDR2 YFSETQ come from the germline V gene. The ends lost 4 bases at V and 0 bases at J; junction bases unmatched: 2. V is TRBV5-1 and J is TRBJ2-1; 12 bases fit TRBD2. This specimen consisted of peripheral blood, obtained in the second trimester of pregnancy. The receptor comes from a female donor in good health, enrolled as a control in a pregnancy study. The CDR3 nucleotides read TGCGCCAGCAGCGTGACTAGCGGGAGCTCCTACAATGAGCAGTTCTTC. It specifies CASSVTSGSSYNEQFF.